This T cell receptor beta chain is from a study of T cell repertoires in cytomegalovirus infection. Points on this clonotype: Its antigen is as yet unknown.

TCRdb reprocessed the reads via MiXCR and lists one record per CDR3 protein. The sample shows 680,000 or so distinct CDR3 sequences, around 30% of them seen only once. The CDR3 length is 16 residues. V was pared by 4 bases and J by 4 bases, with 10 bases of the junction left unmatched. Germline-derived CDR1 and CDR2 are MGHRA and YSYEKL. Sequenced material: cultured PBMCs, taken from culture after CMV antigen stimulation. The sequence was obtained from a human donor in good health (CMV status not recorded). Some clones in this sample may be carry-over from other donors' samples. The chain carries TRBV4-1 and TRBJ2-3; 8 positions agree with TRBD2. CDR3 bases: TGCGCCAGCAGCCTCCCCGGTAGCGGGGAGGCAGATACGCAGTATTTT. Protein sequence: CASSLPGSGEADTQYF.